This T cell receptor (beta chain) was recorded in a study of human T cells and chemical hapten exposure. Study-level results: Sensitizing with DPC caused no change in TCRs above 1 in 1000 frequency.

V was clipped by 2 bases and J by 5 bases, with 12 bases between them. Germline V gene data show CDR1 as DFQATT and CDR2 as SNEGSKA (reference sequence). The CDR3 has 13 amino acids. This clonotype was counted only a few times. The target antigen is unknown. TCRdb processed the RACE reads anew with MiXCR; each CDR3 protein has one entry. The sample records roughly 80,000 distinct CDR3 sequences, roughly a tenth being singletons. Time point specified: patch test 1, 2 weeks after DPC sensitization. Treatment indicated: therapeutic diphenylcyclopropenone sensitization with weekly scalp DPC. This chain links TRBV20-1 with TRBJ2-5; D is tentatively TRBD1 or TRBD2 (6 bases each). The sample in question was whole blood, obtained in connection with sensitization to the hapten diphenylcyclopropenone (DPC). The source of this sequence is a woman in her forties or fifties with alopecia areata. Some clones in this sample may be carry-over from other donors' samples. The CDR3 DNA is TGCAGTGCTAGATCGGGGGCTGGGGAGACCCAGTACTTC. This codes for CSARSGAGETQYF.